The rows below give T cell receptor beta chains drawn from one sample of a study of graft-versus-host responses after intestinal transplantation. Assay: immunoSEQ multiplex PCR; the TCRdb copy retains only in-frame clones and omits some. Among fewer than 25,000 clones listed, about 80% were seen once. The sequencing used ileum tissue, collected 12 days after intestinal transplant. These receptors were collected from a human patient who received an intestinal transplant, so some T cells may come from the graft donor. The CDR3 runs from the conserved cysteine through the conserved F or W. Each record gives: V gene, D gene, clone size, J gene, CDR3 DNA, CDR3 protein. D genes are given only for firm matches. Clone size is not always given. Where it is, it says once, few, many or a class for expanded clones.

v_call: TRBV2; d_call: TRBD1; clone_size: -; j_call: TRBJ2-3; cdr3_nt: TGTGCCAGCGAACGGGACAGGGGTTGGAGCTCCACACAGCCCACAGATACGCAGTATTTT; cdr3_aa: CASERDRGWSSTQPTDTQYF
v_call: TRBV5-5; d_call: -; clone_size: -; j_call: TRBJ2-7; cdr3_nt: TGTGCCAGCAGCTTGTGGTCGGGCGAGCAGTACTTC; cdr3_aa: CASSLWSGEQYF
v_call: TRBV5-5; d_call: TRBD2; clone_size: -; j_call: TRBJ2-1; cdr3_nt: TGTGCCAGCAGCAGGACTAGCGGGAGGGCCATTGACAATGAGCAGTTCTTC; cdr3_aa: CASSRTSGRAIDNEQFF
v_call: TRBV11-3; d_call: -; clone_size: -; j_call: TRBJ2-3; cdr3_nt: TGTGCCAGCAGCCCCATCACAGATACGCAGTATTTT; cdr3_aa: CASSPITDTQYF
v_call: TRBV5-1; d_call: TRBD1; clone_size: -; j_call: TRBJ1-2; cdr3_nt: TGCGCCAGCAGCCCGACAGGGCCTAACTATGGCTACACCTTC; cdr3_aa: CASSPTGPNYGYTF
v_call: TRBV7-9; d_call: -; clone_size: -; j_call: TRBJ1-6; cdr3_nt: TGTGCCAGCAGCTTAGTTTCAGGGGAGAATTCACCCCTCCACTTT; cdr3_aa: CASSLVSGENSPLHF
v_call: TRBV6-6; d_call: -; clone_size: -; j_call: TRBJ1-1; cdr3_nt: TGTGCCAGCAGTCACGGCGGCAGGGAGAACACTGAAGCTTTCTTT; cdr3_aa: CASSHGGRENTEAFF
v_call: TRBV19; d_call: -; clone_size: -; j_call: TRBJ1-1; cdr3_nt: TGTGCCAGTAGTCCACTACAGGGTGTGTGGACTGAAGCTTTCTTT; cdr3_aa: CASSPLQGVWTEAFF
v_call: TRBV6-5; d_call: -; clone_size: -; j_call: TRBJ1-2; cdr3_nt: TGTGCCAGCAGTTACGGTCAGGGGACTGGCTACACCTTC; cdr3_aa: CASSYGQGTGYTF
v_call: TRBV6-6; d_call: TRBD2; clone_size: -; j_call: TRBJ2-1; cdr3_nt: TGTGCCAGCAGTTACTCTACTAGCGCCAATGAGCAGTTCTTC; cdr3_aa: CASSYSTSANEQFF
v_call: TRBV19; d_call: -; clone_size: -; j_call: TRBJ2-7; cdr3_nt: TGTGCCAGTAGTATGTTTCAGGGATCCTACGAGCAGTACTTC; cdr3_aa: CASSMFQGSYEQYF
v_call: TRBV27; d_call: TRBD1; clone_size: once; j_call: TRBJ2-2; cdr3_nt: TGTGCCAGCAGTCTCACTGGTGAGACAGGGTGGTACGGGGAGCTGTTTTTT; cdr3_aa: CASSLTGETGWYGELFF
v_call: TRBV14; d_call: TRBD1; clone_size: -; j_call: TRBJ1-2; cdr3_nt: TGTGCCAGCAGCCAAAGCCGGACAGGCTATGGCTACACCTTC; cdr3_aa: CASSQSRTGYGYTF
v_call: TRBV27; d_call: TRBD1; clone_size: -; j_call: TRBJ2-7; cdr3_nt: TGTGCCAGCAGTTTTAGTCAGGGGGCTTACGAGCAGTACTTC; cdr3_aa: CASSFSQGAYEQYF
v_call: TRBV4-1; d_call: -; clone_size: -; j_call: TRBJ2-4; cdr3_nt: TGCGCCAGCAGCCTTATTATGGTCCCCTTCTCGGACATTCAGTACTTC; cdr3_aa: CASSLIMVPFSDIQYF
v_call: TRBV12-2; d_call: -; clone_size: -; j_call: TRBJ2-3; cdr3_nt: TGTGCAAGTCGCCCAGCGGCCACCCTGGGACTCCCTGGTGCAGATACGCAGTATTTT; cdr3_aa: CASRPAATLGLPGADTQYF
v_call: TRBV4-1; d_call: TRBD2; clone_size: -; j_call: TRBJ2-5; cdr3_nt: TGCGCCAGCAGCCAAGGGGTTAGCGGGGGGGCGGGGGAGACCCAGTACTTC; cdr3_aa: CASSQGVSGGAGETQYF
v_call: TRBV6-1; d_call: -; clone_size: -; j_call: TRBJ1-3; cdr3_nt: TGTGCCAGCAGCTCCCGAGGAATTCGAAACACCATATATTTT; cdr3_aa: CASSSRGIRNTIYF
v_call: TRBV7-3; d_call: TRBD1; clone_size: -; j_call: TRBJ2-1; cdr3_nt: TGTGCCAGCAGCTTACTTCCCAGGGGGTTAGATGACTACAATGAGCAGTTCTTC; cdr3_aa: CASSLLPRGLDDYNEQFF
v_call: TRBV7-7; d_call: -; clone_size: -; j_call: TRBJ2-2; cdr3_nt: TGTGCTAGCAGCGCCAGGGTTGACACCGGGGAGCTGTTTTTT; cdr3_aa: CASSARVDTGELFF
v_call: TRBV4-3; d_call: -; clone_size: -; j_call: TRBJ2-5; cdr3_nt: TGCGCCAGCAGCCAAGGGGCAGGGGTAGCGACCCAGTACTTC; cdr3_aa: CASSQGAGVATQYF
v_call: TRBV19; d_call: TRBD1; clone_size: -; j_call: TRBJ2-7; cdr3_nt: TGTGCCTGCCGGGGACAGGGGCCTGCCCAGCAGTACTTC; cdr3_aa: CACRGQGPAQQYF
v_call: TRBV7-6; d_call: -; clone_size: -; j_call: TRBJ1-6; cdr3_nt: TGTGCCAGCAGCCTGGACACCAGCTCCTATAATTCACCCCTCCACTTT; cdr3_aa: CASSLDTSSYNSPLHF
v_call: TRBV6-5; d_call: -; clone_size: -; j_call: TRBJ1-5; cdr3_nt: TGTGCCAGCAGCCCCAGGGCTCAGCCCCAGCATTTT; cdr3_aa: CASSPRAQPQHF
v_call: TRBV13; d_call: TRBD1; clone_size: -; j_call: TRBJ2-1; cdr3_nt: TGTGCCAGCAGCTTGCCGGGACAGGCGGGCAATGAGCAGTTCTTC; cdr3_aa: CASSLPGQAGNEQFF
v_call: TRBV6-1; d_call: TRBD1; clone_size: -; j_call: TRBJ2-2; cdr3_nt: TGTGCCAGCAGTGAATGGTACAGGGGGCGCCCCGGGGAGCTGTTTTTT; cdr3_aa: CASSEWYRGRPGELFF
v_call: TRBV7-3; d_call: -; clone_size: once; j_call: TRBJ1-3; cdr3_nt: TGTGCCACGAAGGGGGGGGCCCTCTCTGGAAACACCATATATTTT; cdr3_aa: CATKGGALSGNTIYF
v_call: TRBV9; d_call: -; clone_size: -; j_call: TRBJ2-7; cdr3_nt: TGTGCCAGCAGCCCCTGGGACACACCCTACGAGCAGTACTTC; cdr3_aa: CASSPWDTPYEQYF
v_call: TRBV28; d_call: TRBD2; clone_size: -; j_call: TRBJ2-1; cdr3_nt: TGTGCCAGCAGCGTCAGCTTACGGACTAGCGGGAACAATGAGCAGTTCTTC; cdr3_aa: CASSVSLRTSGNNEQFF
v_call: TRBV11-2; d_call: -; clone_size: medium-sized; j_call: TRBJ1-1; cdr3_nt: TGTGCCAGCAGCTTCGGGGGTCAAACTGAAGCTTTCTTT; cdr3_aa: CASSFGGQTEAFF
v_call: TRBV4-1; d_call: -; clone_size: -; j_call: TRBJ1-1; cdr3_nt: TGTGCCAGCAGCCAAGGGGCAGGGATCACTGAAGCTTTCTTT; cdr3_aa: CASSQGAGITEAFF
v_call: TRBV7-9; d_call: -; clone_size: -; j_call: TRBJ2-3; cdr3_nt: TGTGCCAGCAGCTTATCTCGGGGATCCGTCTTCGGGAGTCCAGATACGCAGTATTTT; cdr3_aa: CASSLSRGSVFGSPDTQYF
v_call: TRBV6-5; d_call: TRBD2; clone_size: -; j_call: TRBJ2-6; cdr3_nt: TGTGCCAGCAGTGGGGGGGGGAATGGGGCCAACGTCCTGACTTTC; cdr3_aa: CASSGGGNGANVLTF
v_call: TRBV6-5; d_call: TRBD1; clone_size: -; j_call: TRBJ2-7; cdr3_nt: TGTGCCGGGCCTATCGGGACAGGGCTCTACGAGCAGTACTTC; cdr3_aa: CAGPIGTGLYEQYF
v_call: TRBV7-7; d_call: -; clone_size: -; j_call: TRBJ2-2; cdr3_nt: TGTGCTAGCAGCTTGTCAGGGGTCGGGGAGCTGTTTTTT; cdr3_aa: CASSLSGVGELFF
v_call: TRBV27; d_call: -; clone_size: -; j_call: TRBJ2-1; cdr3_nt: TGTGCCAGCAGTTTTTTCGGAGGTTTAATCGACGGGCAGTTCTTC; cdr3_aa: CASSFFGGLIDGQFF
v_call: TRBV28; d_call: -; clone_size: -; j_call: TRBJ2-1; cdr3_nt: TGTGCCTCCAAGAGGTCGGGGGAGACCTTCCACAATGAGCAGTTCTTC; cdr3_aa: CASKRSGETFHNEQFF
v_call: TRBV6-5; d_call: -; clone_size: -; j_call: TRBJ1-6; cdr3_nt: TGTGCCAGCAGTTACTCGGAGGGTGGGACACCCCTCCACTTT; cdr3_aa: CASSYSEGGTPLHF
v_call: TRBV5-4; d_call: TRBD1; clone_size: few; j_call: TRBJ1-2; cdr3_nt: TGTGCCAGCTCGACCGGGACAGGGAATAACTATGGCTACACCTTC; cdr3_aa: CASSTGTGNNYGYTF
v_call: TRBV9; d_call: -; clone_size: few; j_call: TRBJ2-7; cdr3_nt: TGTGCCAGCAGCGACGAACCGGGGAGGACCTACGAGCAGTACTTC; cdr3_aa: CASSDEPGRTYEQYF
v_call: TRBV5-1; d_call: -; clone_size: few; j_call: TRBJ2-7; cdr3_nt: TGCGCCAGCAGCCCTGGGGCCGCCGACGAGCAGTACTTC; cdr3_aa: CASSPGAADEQYF
v_call: TRBV4-2; d_call: -; clone_size: -; j_call: TRBJ2-7; cdr3_nt: TGTGCCAGCAGCCAGCGGGACGGAACCTACGAGCAGTACTTC; cdr3_aa: CASSQRDGTYEQYF
v_call: TRBV5-4; d_call: TRBD2; clone_size: -; j_call: TRBJ2-5; cdr3_nt: TGTGCCAGCAGCTTGGGACTAGCCCAAGAGACCCAGTACTTC; cdr3_aa: CASSLGLAQETQYF
v_call: TRBV20-1; d_call: -; clone_size: -; j_call: TRBJ2-3; cdr3_nt: TGCAGTGCTAGTTCGGGGGATACGCAGTATTTT; cdr3_aa: CSASSGDTQYF
v_call: TRBV10-3; d_call: -; clone_size: -; j_call: TRBJ2-7; cdr3_nt: TGTGCCATCAGTGAGGGCTCCCACGAGCAGTACTTC; cdr3_aa: CAISEGSHEQYF
v_call: TRBV11-1; d_call: -; clone_size: -; j_call: TRBJ2-1; cdr3_nt: TGTGCCAGCAGCTTAAACCGGTACGAGCAGTTCTTC; cdr3_aa: CASSLNRYEQFF
v_call: TRBV18; d_call: -; clone_size: -; j_call: TRBJ1-1; cdr3_nt: TGTGCCAGCTCACCACCGATAAAGCTTACTGAAGCTTTCTTT; cdr3_aa: CASSPPIKLTEAFF
v_call: TRBV2; d_call: TRBD1; clone_size: -; j_call: TRBJ1-5; cdr3_nt: TGTGCCAGCAATTTACAGGGGAGTGAACAGCCCCAGCATTTT; cdr3_aa: CASNLQGSEQPQHF
v_call: TRBV9; d_call: TRBD2; clone_size: -; j_call: TRBJ2-5; cdr3_nt: TGTGCCAGCAGCGTAGGGTTTAGCGGGGGGTCGGAGACCCAGTACTTC; cdr3_aa: CASSVGFSGGSETQYF
v_call: TRBV11-1; d_call: TRBD1; clone_size: -; j_call: TRBJ1-2; cdr3_nt: TGTGCCAGCAGAAGGACAGGGGAAGTTGGCTACACCTTC; cdr3_aa: CASRRTGEVGYTF
v_call: TRBV27; d_call: TRBD2; clone_size: -; j_call: TRBJ2-5; cdr3_nt: TGTGCCAGCAGTCGTCCGGGACTAGATAAGACCCAGTACTTC; cdr3_aa: CASSRPGLDKTQYF
v_call: TRBV6-6; d_call: -; clone_size: -; j_call: TRBJ1-4; cdr3_nt: TGTGCCAGCAGTTACTCGTCAGGGATAGAAGAACTGTTTTTT; cdr3_aa: CASSYSSGIEELFF
v_call: TRBV4-1; d_call: -; clone_size: -; j_call: TRBJ1-5; cdr3_nt: TGCGCCAGCAGCCAAGACAGATATCAGCCCCAGCATTTT; cdr3_aa: CASSQDRYQPQHF
v_call: TRBV5-1; d_call: -; clone_size: once; j_call: TRBJ2-3; cdr3_nt: TGCGCCAGCAGCTTGAACCATATGTGGTACAAGCAGTATTTT; cdr3_aa: CASSLNHMWYKQYF
v_call: TRBV4-1; d_call: TRBD2; clone_size: -; j_call: TRBJ2-3; cdr3_nt: TGCGCCAGCAGCCAGCGGGAGGGCACAGATACGCAGTATTTT; cdr3_aa: CASSQREGTDTQYF
v_call: TRBV18; d_call: TRBD1; clone_size: -; j_call: TRBJ2-7; cdr3_nt: TGTGCCAGCTCCGCTGAGGGGGCGCCATACGAGCAGTACTTC; cdr3_aa: CASSAEGAPYEQYF
v_call: TRBV7-2; d_call: TRBD2; clone_size: -; j_call: TRBJ2-4; cdr3_nt: TGTGCCAGCAGCTTAGCTAGCGGGACACCCGGAAACATTCAGTACTTC; cdr3_aa: CASSLASGTPGNIQYF
v_call: TRBV7-2; d_call: TRBD1; clone_size: -; j_call: TRBJ1-6; cdr3_nt: TGTGCCAGCAGCTTCGGACAGGGAAGGAATTCACCCCTCCACTTT; cdr3_aa: CASSFGQGRNSPLHF
v_call: TRBV10-3; d_call: -; clone_size: once; j_call: TRBJ2-1; cdr3_nt: TGTGCCATCAGTAATATAGCTCAGAGCTCCTACAATGAGCAGTTCTTC; cdr3_aa: CAISNIAQSSYNEQFF